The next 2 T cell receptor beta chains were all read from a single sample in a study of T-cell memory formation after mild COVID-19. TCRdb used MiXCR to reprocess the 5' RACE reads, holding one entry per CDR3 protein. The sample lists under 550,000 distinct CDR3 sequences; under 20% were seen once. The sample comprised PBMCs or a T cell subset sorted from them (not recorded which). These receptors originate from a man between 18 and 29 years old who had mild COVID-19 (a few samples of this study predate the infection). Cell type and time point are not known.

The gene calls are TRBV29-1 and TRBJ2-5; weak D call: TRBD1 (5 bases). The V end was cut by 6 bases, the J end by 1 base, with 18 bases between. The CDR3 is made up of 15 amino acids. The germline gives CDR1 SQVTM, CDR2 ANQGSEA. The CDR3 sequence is CSVPRQGRAQETQYF. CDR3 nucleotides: TGCAGCGTCCCCCGGCAGGGCAGAGCCCAAGAGACCCAGTACTTC. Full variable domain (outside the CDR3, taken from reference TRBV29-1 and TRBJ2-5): SAVISQKPSRDICQRGTSLTIQCQVDSQVTMMFWYRQQPGQSLTLIATANQGSEATYESGFVIDKFPISRPNLTFSTLTVSNMSPEDSSIYLCSVPRQGRAQETQYFGPGTRLLVL.

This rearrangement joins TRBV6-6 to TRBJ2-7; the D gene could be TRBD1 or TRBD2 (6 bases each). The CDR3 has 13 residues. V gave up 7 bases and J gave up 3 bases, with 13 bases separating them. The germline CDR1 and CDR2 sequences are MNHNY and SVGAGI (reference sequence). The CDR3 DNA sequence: TGTGCCAGCACGGGGGCTGGCCGCTACGAGCAGTACTTC. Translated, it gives CASTGAGRYEQYF.